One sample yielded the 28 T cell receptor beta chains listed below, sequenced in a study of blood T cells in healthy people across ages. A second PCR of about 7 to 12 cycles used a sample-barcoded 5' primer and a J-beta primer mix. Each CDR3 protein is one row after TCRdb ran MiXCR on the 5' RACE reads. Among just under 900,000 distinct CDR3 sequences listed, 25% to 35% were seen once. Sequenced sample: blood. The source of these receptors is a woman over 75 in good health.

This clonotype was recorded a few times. In DNA, the CDR3 is TGTGCCAGCACCCTCCGGGGCAATCAGCCCCAGCATTTT. As protein: CASTLRGNQPQHF. The chain recombines TRBV6-2 or TRBV6-3 with TRBJ1-5; D is undetermined. This CDR3 spans 13 amino acids. V lost 7 bases and J 2 bases, leaving 9 bases between the germline ends. Germline V gene data show CDR1 as MNHEY and CDR2 as SVGEGT.

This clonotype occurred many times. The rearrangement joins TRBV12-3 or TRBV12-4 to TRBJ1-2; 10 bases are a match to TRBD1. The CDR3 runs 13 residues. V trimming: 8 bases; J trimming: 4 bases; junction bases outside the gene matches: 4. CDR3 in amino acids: CASGDRGFYGYTF. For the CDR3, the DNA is TGTGCCAGCGGGGACAGGGGATTCTATGGCTACACCTTC.

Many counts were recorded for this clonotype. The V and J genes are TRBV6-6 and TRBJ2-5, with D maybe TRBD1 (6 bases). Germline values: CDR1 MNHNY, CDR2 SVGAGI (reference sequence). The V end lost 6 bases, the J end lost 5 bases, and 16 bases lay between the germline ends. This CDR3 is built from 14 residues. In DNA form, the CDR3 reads TGTGCCAGCAGGGACTCCGGGACAAGGGAGACCCAGTACTTC. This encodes CASRDSGTRETQYF.

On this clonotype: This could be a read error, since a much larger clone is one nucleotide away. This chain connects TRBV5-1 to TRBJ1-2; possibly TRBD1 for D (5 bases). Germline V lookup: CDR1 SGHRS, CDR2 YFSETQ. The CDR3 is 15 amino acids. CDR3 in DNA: TGCGCCGGCAGCGCAGACAGCACTACCGTCTATGGCTACACCTTC. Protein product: CAGSADSTTVYGYTF. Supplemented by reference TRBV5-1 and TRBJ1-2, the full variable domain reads KAGVTQTPRYLIKTRGQQVTLSCSPISGHRSVSWYQQTPGQGLQFLFEYFSETQRNKGNFPGRFSGRQFSNSRSEMNVSTLELGDSALYLCAGSADSTTVYGYTFGSGTRLTVV.

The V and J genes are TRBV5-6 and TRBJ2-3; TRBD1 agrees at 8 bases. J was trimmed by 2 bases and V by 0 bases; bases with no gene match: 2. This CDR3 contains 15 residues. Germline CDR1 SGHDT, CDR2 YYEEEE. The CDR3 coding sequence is TGTGCCAGCAGCTTGGAGGACAGGGCCACAGATACGCAGTATTTT. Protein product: CASSLEDRATDTQYF.

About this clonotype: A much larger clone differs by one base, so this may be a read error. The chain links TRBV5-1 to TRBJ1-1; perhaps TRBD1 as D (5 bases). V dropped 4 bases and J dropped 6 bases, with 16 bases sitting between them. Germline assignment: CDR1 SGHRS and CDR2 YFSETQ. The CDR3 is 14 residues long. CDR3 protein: CASSAGPRGPEAFF. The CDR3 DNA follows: TGCGCCAGCAGCGCCGGGCCAAGGGGACCTGAAGCTTTCTTT.

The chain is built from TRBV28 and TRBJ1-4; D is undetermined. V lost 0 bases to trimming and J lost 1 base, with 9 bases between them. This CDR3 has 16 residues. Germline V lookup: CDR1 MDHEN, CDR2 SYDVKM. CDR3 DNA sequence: TGTGCCAGCAGTTTATGGGGGAGGGAAACTAATGAAAAACTGTTTTTT. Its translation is CASSLWGRETNEKLFF.

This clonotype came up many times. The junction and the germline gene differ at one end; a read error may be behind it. In nucleotides, the CDR3 is TGTGCCAGCACCCAAAAGGGGGAAGCTTTCTTT. As protein: CASTQKGEAFF. This chain links TRBV3-1 with TRBJ1-1, with D possibly matching TRBD1 (5 bases). The V gene's germline CDR1 is LGHDT and CDR2 YNNKEL (reference sequence). This CDR3 is 11 amino acids long.

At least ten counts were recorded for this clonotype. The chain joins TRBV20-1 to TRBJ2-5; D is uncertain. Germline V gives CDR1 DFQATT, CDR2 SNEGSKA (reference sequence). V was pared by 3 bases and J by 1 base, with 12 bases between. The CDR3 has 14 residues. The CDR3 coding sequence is TGCAGTGCTAGTAGTATGGAGTTCCAAGAGACCCAGTACTTC. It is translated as CSASSMEFQETQYF.

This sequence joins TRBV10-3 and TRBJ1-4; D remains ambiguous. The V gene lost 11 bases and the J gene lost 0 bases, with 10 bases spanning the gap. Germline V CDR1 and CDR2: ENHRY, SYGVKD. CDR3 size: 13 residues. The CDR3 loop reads CAARASTNEKLFF. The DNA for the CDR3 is TGTGCCGCACGGGCTTCAACTAATGAAAAACTGTTTTTT.

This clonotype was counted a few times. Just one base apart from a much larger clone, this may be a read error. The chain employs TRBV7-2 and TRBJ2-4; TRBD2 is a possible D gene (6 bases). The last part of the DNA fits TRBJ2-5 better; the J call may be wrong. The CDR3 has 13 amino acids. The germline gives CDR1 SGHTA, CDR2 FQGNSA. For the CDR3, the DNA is TGTGCCAGCGGTGGGGGGTCTGGCGAGACCCAGTACTTC. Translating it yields CASGGGSGETQYF.

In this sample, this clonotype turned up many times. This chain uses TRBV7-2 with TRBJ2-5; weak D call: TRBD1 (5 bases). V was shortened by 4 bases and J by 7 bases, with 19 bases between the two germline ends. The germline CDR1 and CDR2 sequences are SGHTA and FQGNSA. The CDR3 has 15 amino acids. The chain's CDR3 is CASSSPFDSLGTQYF. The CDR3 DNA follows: TGTGCCAGCAGCTCCCCTTTCGACAGCCTGGGGACCCAGTACTTC.

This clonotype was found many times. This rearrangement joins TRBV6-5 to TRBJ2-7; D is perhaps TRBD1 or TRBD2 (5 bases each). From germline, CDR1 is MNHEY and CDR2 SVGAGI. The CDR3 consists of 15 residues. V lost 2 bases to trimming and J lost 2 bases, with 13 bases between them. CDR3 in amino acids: CASSYRGSQTYEQYF. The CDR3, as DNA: TGTGCCAGCAGTTACCGGGGCAGCCAAACCTACGAGCAGTACTTC.

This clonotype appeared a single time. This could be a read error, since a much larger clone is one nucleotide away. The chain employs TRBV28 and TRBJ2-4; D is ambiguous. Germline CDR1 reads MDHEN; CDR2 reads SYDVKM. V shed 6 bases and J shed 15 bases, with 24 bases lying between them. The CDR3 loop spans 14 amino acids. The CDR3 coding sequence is TGTGCCAGCAGGTTGCCGAAAGGGCTTAACGAGCGGTACTTC. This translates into CASRLPKGLNERYF.

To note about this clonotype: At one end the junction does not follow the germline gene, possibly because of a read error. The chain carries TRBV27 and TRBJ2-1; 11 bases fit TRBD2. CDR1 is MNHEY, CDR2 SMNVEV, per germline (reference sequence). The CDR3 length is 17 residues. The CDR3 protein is CASSRYSGGGNYNGQFF. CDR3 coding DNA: TGTGCCAGCAGTCGATATAGCGGGGGGGGAAATTACAATGGGCAGTTCTTC.

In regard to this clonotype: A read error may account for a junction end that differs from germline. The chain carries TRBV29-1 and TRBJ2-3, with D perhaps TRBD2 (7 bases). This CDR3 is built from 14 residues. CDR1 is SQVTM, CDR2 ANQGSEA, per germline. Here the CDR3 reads CSGGGGGGTDTRYF. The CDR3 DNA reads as TGCAGCGGGGGGGGTGGCGGGGGCACAGATACGCGGTATTTT.

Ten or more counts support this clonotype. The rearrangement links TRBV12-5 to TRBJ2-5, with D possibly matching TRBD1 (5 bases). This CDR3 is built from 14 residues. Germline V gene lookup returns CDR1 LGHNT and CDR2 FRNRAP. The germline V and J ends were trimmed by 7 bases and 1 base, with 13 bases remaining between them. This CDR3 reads CASALSRGQETQYF. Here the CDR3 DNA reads TGTGCTAGTGCCCTCTCTAGGGGCCAAGAGACCCAGTACTTC.

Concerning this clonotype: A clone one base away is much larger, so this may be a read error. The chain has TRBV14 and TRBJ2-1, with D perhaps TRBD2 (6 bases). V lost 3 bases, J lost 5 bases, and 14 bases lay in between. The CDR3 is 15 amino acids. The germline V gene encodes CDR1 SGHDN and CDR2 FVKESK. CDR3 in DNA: TGTGCCAGCAGCCAGACGGGGGTAGGCAACAATGAGCAGTTCTTC. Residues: CASSQTGVGNNEQFF.

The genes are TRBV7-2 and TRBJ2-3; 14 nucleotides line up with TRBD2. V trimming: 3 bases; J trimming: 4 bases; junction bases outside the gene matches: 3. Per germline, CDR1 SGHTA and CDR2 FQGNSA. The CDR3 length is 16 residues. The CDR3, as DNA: TGTGCCAGCAGCTTGACTAGCGGGGGGGGCGCAGATACGCAGTATTTT. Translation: CASSLTSGGGADTQYF.

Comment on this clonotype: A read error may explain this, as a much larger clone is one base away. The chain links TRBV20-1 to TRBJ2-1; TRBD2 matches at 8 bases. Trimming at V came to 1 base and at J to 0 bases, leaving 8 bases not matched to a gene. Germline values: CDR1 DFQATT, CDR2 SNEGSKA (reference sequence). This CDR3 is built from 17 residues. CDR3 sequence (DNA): TGCAGTGCTAGAGCCATAGTTGGGACTAGCTCCTACAATGAGCAGTTCTTC. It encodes CSARAIVGTSSYNEQFF.

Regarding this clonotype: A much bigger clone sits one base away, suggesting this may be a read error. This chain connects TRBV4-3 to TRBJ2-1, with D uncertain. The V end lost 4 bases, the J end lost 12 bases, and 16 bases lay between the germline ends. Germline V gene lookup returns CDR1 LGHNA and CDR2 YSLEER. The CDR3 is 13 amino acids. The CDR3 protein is CASSRSAGDGQFF. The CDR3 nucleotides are TGCGCCAGCAGCCGTTCAGCTGGGGATGGGCAGTTCTTC.

The CDR3 is CASSLTTGVCNEQFF. For the CDR3, the DNA is TGCGCCAGCAGCTTGACCACAGGGGTGTGCAATGAGCAGTTCTTC. This chain links TRBV5-1 with TRBJ2-1, with 7 bases that match TRBD1. This CDR3 comprises 15 residues. The germline V gene encodes CDR1 SGHRS and CDR2 YFSETQ. V was pared by 1 base and J by 6 bases, with 7 bases of the junction left unmatched.

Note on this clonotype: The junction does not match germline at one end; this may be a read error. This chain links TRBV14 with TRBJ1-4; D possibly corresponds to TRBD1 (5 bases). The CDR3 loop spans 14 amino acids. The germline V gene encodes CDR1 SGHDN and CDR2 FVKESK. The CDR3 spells CASRQGTENEKLFF. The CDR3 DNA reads TGTGCCAGCAGACAAGGGACGGAGAATGAAAAACTGTTTTTT.

CDR3 nucleotides: TGTGCCAGCAGTTTAGCGCTAGGAAACACCATATATTTT. This sequence encodes CASSLALGNTIYF. V usage is TRBV12-3 or TRBV12-4 and J usage is TRBJ1-3; unclear D gene. CDR3 length: 13 amino acids. V was shortened by 0 bases and J by 4 bases, with 4 bases between the two germline ends.

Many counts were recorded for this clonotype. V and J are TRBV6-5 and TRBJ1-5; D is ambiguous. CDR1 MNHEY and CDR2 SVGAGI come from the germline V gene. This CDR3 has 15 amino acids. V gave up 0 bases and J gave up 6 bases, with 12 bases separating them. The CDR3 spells CASSYSTGLGQPQHF. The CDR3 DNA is TGTGCCAGCAGTTACTCGACGGGTTTGGGTCAGCCCCAGCATTTT.

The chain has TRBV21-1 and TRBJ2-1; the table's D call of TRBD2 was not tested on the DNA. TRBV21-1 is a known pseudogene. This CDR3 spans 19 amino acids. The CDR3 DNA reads TGTGCCAGCAGCAAATGGGCTAGCTTAAGGGGGAGCTCCTACAATGAGCAGTTCTTC. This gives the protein CASSKWASLRGSSYNEQFF.

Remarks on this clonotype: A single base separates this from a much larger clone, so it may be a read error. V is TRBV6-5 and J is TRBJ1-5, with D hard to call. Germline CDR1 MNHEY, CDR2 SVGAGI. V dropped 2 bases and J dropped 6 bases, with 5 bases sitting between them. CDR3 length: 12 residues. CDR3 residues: CASSYTGQPQHF. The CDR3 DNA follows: TGTGCCAGCAGTTACACGGGTCAGCCCCAGCATTTT.

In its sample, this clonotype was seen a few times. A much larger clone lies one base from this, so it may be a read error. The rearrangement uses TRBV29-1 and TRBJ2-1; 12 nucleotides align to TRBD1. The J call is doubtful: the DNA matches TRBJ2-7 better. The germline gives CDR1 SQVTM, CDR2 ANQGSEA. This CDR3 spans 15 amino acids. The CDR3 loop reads CSVDTGTGGYNEQYF. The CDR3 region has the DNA TGCAGCGTTGACACCGGGACAGGGGGCTACAATGAGCAGTACTTC.